Listed here are 18 T cell receptor beta chains from one sample, sequenced in a study of blood T cell repertoires in COVID-19. Measured with immunoSEQ multiplex PCR; TCRdb has only the in-frame clones, and not every one. The sample holds about 250,000 clones, about nine tenths seen once. Sequenced sample: PBMCs or T cells enriched from blood (not recorded which). The receptor source for this set is a man between 18 and 35 years old who had recovered from COVID-19.

Only a few counts were recorded for this clone. The chain couples TRBV7-9 to TRBJ2-2; 8 bases align to TRBD1. CDR3 size: 15 residues. V was clipped by 5 bases and J by 7 bases; unmatched bases: 9. CDR1 is SEHNR and CDR2 is FQNEAQ in the germline V gene (reference sequence). CDR3 sequence: CASSADRAGVGELFF. CDR3 DNA sequence: TGTGCCAGCAGCGCGGACAGGGCTGGCGTCGGGGAGCTGTTTTTT.

The V and J genes are TRBV13 and TRBJ2-7, with 7 bases identical to TRBD1. J was trimmed by 6 bases and V by 5 bases; bases with no gene match: 7. The V gene's germline CDR1 is PRHDT and CDR2 FYEKMQ (reference sequence). This CDR3 has 13 residues. CDR3 sequence (DNA): TGTGCCAGCAGCCCAGGGGGTGGGCCCGAGCAGTACTTC. This gives the protein CASSPGGGPEQYF.

The genes are TRBV6-5 and TRBJ1-6; 9 bases fit TRBD1. The V gene's germline CDR1 is MNHEY and CDR2 SVGAGI. The junction had 4 bases not matched to a gene; V was cut back by 6 bases and J by 4 bases. The CDR3 has 15 residues. Written as DNA, the CDR3 is TGTGCCAGCAGCGCCGGGACAGGGTATAATTCACCCCTCCACTTT. It encodes CASSAGTGYNSPLHF.

The chain is built from TRBV5-1 and TRBJ2-2; 13 nucleotides agree with TRBD2. After removal of 4 bases from V and 4 bases from J, the junction contained 7 bases not matched to a gene. This CDR3 comprises 17 residues. Germline V lookup: CDR1 SGHRS, CDR2 YFSETQ. DNA for the CDR3: TGCGCCAGCAGCCCAGGACTAGCGGGAGTATCCACCGGGGAGCTGTTTTTT. Translated: CASSPGLAGVSTGELFF.

The chain has TRBV6-8 and TRBJ2-3; 15 nucleotides line up with TRBD2. Germline-derived CDR1 and CDR2 are MNHGY and SAAAGT. CDR3 length equals 18 residues. The ends lost 9 bases at V and 1 base at J; junction bases unmatched: 11. CDR3 DNA sequence: TGTGCCAGAGTCGGACTAGCGGGGGGGCAGCGTTGCACAGATACGCAGTATTTT. Translating gives CARVGLAGGQRCTDTQYF.

V is TRBV29-1 and J is TRBJ2-1; D perhaps matches TRBD1 (6 bases). Germline loops: CDR1 SQVTM, CDR2 ANQGSEA. This CDR3 spans 12 amino acids. Trimming took 3 bases from V and 5 from J, leaving 8 bases between them. CDR3 in DNA: TGCAGCGTTGAGGGGGACAACAATGAGCAGTTCTTC. This translates into CSVEGDNNEQFF.

The V and J genes are TRBV7-8 and TRBJ2-2; D gene ambiguous. The CDR3 has 13 residues. V lost 4 bases and J lost 5, with 8 bases in between. Germline V gives CDR1 SGHVS, CDR2 FQNEAQ. CDR3 region: CASSSGSTGELFF. CDR3 nucleotide sequence: TGTGCCAGCAGCTCCGGTTCAACCGGGGAGCTGTTTTTT.

The chain has TRBV19 and TRBJ2-7, with unresolved D. The germline gives CDR1 LNHDA, CDR2 SQIVND (reference sequence). The CDR3 is made up of 17 amino acids. V was shortened by 3 bases and J by 2 bases, with 20 bases between the two germline ends. The CDR3 loop reads CASSMRLKELIPYEQYF. CDR3 sequence (DNA): TGTGCCAGTAGTATGCGTTTAAAGGAGTTAATCCCCTACGAGCAGTACTTC.

This clone was seen more than once but under ten times. The chain uses TRBV28 and TRBJ1-4; D unresolved. V was shortened by 1 base and J by 0 bases, with 12 bases between the two germline ends. CDR3 length: 17 amino acids. The germline V gene encodes CDR1 MDHEN and CDR2 SYDVKM. The CDR3 spells CASSLLGGRATNEKLFF. Here the CDR3 DNA reads TGTGCCAGCAGTTTATTGGGCGGGCGAGCAACTAATGAAAAACTGTTTTTT. Filled out from reference TRBV28 and TRBJ1-4, the complete variable domain reads DVKVTQSSRYLVKRTGEKVFLECVQDMDHENMFWYRQDPGLGLRLIYFSYDVKMKEKGDIPEGYSVSREKKERFSLILESASTNQTSMYLCASSLLGGRATNEKLFFGSGTQLSVL.

The chain carries TRBV24-1 and TRBJ1-1, with no clear D. The CDR3 loop spans 12 amino acids. V was clipped by 0 bases and J by 8 bases, with 6 bases between them. CDR1 and CDR2 from the germline V gene are KGHDR and SFDVKD. CDR3 amino acids: CATSDLTGEAFF. CDR3 DNA: TGTGCCACCAGTGATTTGACGGGGGAAGCTTTCTTT.

The chain employs TRBV29-1 and TRBJ2-3; 11 nucleotides match TRBD1. From germline, CDR1 is SQVTM and CDR2 ANQGSEA. V lost 2 bases to trimming and J lost 3 bases; unmatched junction nucleotides: 7. The CDR3 covers 16 residues. As DNA, the CDR3 is TGCAGCGTTGAACCGGGACAGGGGGACGTGACAGATACGCAGTATTTT. This encodes CSVEPGQGDVTDTQYF.

This clone was counted a single time. The CDR3 DNA follows: TGCGCCAGCAGCCAGACAGAAAGTAGCACAGATACGCAGTATTTT. It codes for CASSQTESSTDTQYF. This chain joins TRBV5-1 and TRBJ2-3, with D perhaps matching TRBD1 (5 bases). The V gene's germline CDR1 is SGHRS and CDR2 YFSETQ. V gave up 4 bases and J gave up 0 bases, with 12 bases separating them. The CDR3 loop spans 15 amino acids. Combining the CDR3 with reference TRBV5-1 and TRBJ2-3 gives the whole variable domain KAGVTQTPRYLIKTRGQQVTLSCSPISGHRSVSWYQQTPGQGLQFLFEYFSETQRNKGNFPGRFSGRQFSNSRSEMNVSTLELGDSALYLCASSQTESSTDTQYFGPGTRLTVL.

This clone was observed a handful of times. V usage is TRBV18 and J usage is TRBJ2-3; 13 bases match TRBD2. The V and J ends lost 1 base and 6 bases, in that order; junction bases with no gene match: 4. Germline V gene sequence: CDR1 KGHSH, CDR2 LQKENI. This CDR3 contains 16 residues. CDR3 nucleotide sequence: TGTGCCAGCTCACCACGGACTAGCGGGGGAGGGGATACGCAGTATTTT. Amino acids: CASSPRTSGGGDTQYF.

This chain connects TRBV10-3 to TRBJ1-2; weak D call: TRBD1 (6 bases). Per the germline V gene, CDR1 is ENHRY and CDR2 is SYGVKD. V was clipped by 8 bases and J by 2 bases, with 15 bases between them. This CDR3 comprises 14 residues. CDR3 protein: CAISSHTGNYGYTF. DNA for the CDR3: TGTGCCATCTCCAGTCATACAGGGAACTATGGCTACACCTTC.

This chain connects TRBV19 to TRBJ2-2, with a weak D call TRBD1 (6 bases). Germline assignment: CDR1 LNHDA and CDR2 SQIVND (reference sequence). V was cut by 5 bases and J by 3 bases, with 10 bases left in between. This CDR3 is 14 amino acids long. CDR3 nucleotides: TGTGCCAGTAGTCCGGACAGAGACACCGGGGAGCTGTTTTTT. Encoded protein: CASSPDRDTGELFF.

V gene TRBV7-3 combines with J gene TRBJ2-3; 8 bases are a match to TRBD2. The CDR3 has 14 amino acids. Germline-derived CDR1 and CDR2 are SGHTA and FQGTGA. The V and J ends lost 5 bases and 5 bases, in that order; junction bases with no gene match: 6. The CDR3 DNA reads TGTGCCAGCAGCCTAAGCGGGAGCCGAGATACGCAGTATTTT. Translating gives CASSLSGSRDTQYF.

The chain is built from TRBV29-1 and TRBJ2-5, with D maybe TRBD2 (7 bases). Per germline, CDR1 SQVTM and CDR2 ANQGSEA. The CDR3 loop spans 15 amino acids. V lost 7 bases, J lost 2 bases, and 20 bases lay in between. This CDR3 is CSALGASGYQETQYF. The CDR3 nucleotides read TGCAGCGCCCTGGGGGCTAGCGGATATCAAGAGACCCAGTACTTC.

This clone came up once. The gene calls are TRBV5-1 and TRBJ1-6; TRBD1 aligns across 7 bases. Germline V CDR1 and CDR2: SGHRS, YFSETQ. CDR3 length: 16 residues. With 0 bases clipped from V and 6 bases from J, the junction kept 6 bases outside the gene matches. The CDR3 DNA sequence: TGCGCCAGCAGCTTGGAGGGGGCGACAGGTAATTCACCCCTCCACTTT. The encoded protein is CASSLEGATGNSPLHF.